This T cell receptor (beta chain) was recovered during a study of OX40 agonist ivuxolimab in advanced cancers. This clone has a single count. What it binds is unknown. Findings and caveats of the study: Averaged across samples, CD8+ T cells carried more expanded clones than CD4+ did.

The length of the CDR3 is 15 residues. Assay used: immunoSEQ multiplex PCR; TCRdb lists only in-frame clones, some missing. The repertoire includes fewer than 85,000 clones, 85% to 90% of them detected once, and less than 3% sits in the top ten. Here the sequenced sample was CD4+ or CD8+ T cells sorted from blood, taken in a trial of the OX40 agonist ivuxolimab. The chain uses TRBV21-1 and TRBJ1-3; the DNA was not compared with TRBD1, the D call given in the table. TRBV21-1 is listed as a pseudogene. The receptor was isolated from an adult with an advanced solid tumor such as melanoma, head and neck, liver or kidney cancer. CDR3 sequence reads: CASSPRQGSGNTIYF. The DNA of the CDR3 is TGTGCCAGCAGCCCCCGACAGGGGTCTGGAAACACCATATATTTT.